Shown below are 9 T cell receptor beta chains from a single sample sequenced in a study of radiation and T cells in renal cell carcinoma. Here immunoSEQ multiplex PCR was the method, and the copy in TCRdb shows in-frame clones only, minus some. This sample has around 20,000 clones, with 47% found just once. The treatment: 15 Gy SBRT to primary tumor, nephrectomy 4 weeks later. Sequenced material: tumor tissue, taken from a patient whose treatment included radiotherapy and nephrectomy. The receptors derive from a woman between 45 and 60 years old with renal cell carcinoma.

CDR3 region: CASLPSYTGELFF. DNA of the CDR3: TGTGCCAGTCTCCCCTCCTACACCGGGGAGCTGTTTTTT. The chain uses TRBV19 and TRBJ2-2; unclear D gene. The CDR3 has 13 amino acids. CDR1 LNHDA and CDR2 SQIVND come from the germline V gene (reference sequence). V lost 8 bases to trimming and J lost 3 bases, with 10 bases between them. Drawing the rest from reference TRBV19 and TRBJ2-2, the complete variable domain is DGGITQSPKYLFRKEGQNVTLSCEQNLNHDAMYWYRQDPGQGLRLIYYSQIVNDFQKGDIAEGYSVSREKKESFPLTVTSAQKNPTAFYLCASLPSYTGELFFGEGSRLTVL.

This chain joins TRBV2 and TRBJ1-5, with TRBD1 matching over 7 bases. V lost 7 bases, J lost 0 bases, and 12 bases stayed unmatched. There are 17 residues in the CDR3. Germline values: CDR1 SNHLY, CDR2 FYNNEI. The CDR3 loop reads CASKVQGNTNSNQPQHF. The CDR3 DNA reads TGTGCCAGCAAAGTACAGGGGAACACCAATAGCAATCAGCCCCAGCATTTT.

This clone has just a few counts. This chain joins TRBV6-5 and TRBJ2-2; no clear D gene. The V and J ends lost 9 bases and 1 base respectively, with 15 bases between them. There are 15 residues in the CDR3. Germline V lookup: CDR1 MNHEY, CDR2 SVGAGI. For the CDR3, the DNA is TGTGCCAGTCAAAAGGTACAGATGAACACCGGGGAGCTGTTTTTT. Amino acid sequence: CASQKVQMNTGELFF.

The CDR3 DNA reads as TGTGCCAGTAGCGTAACAGGGCCCGGGGAGCTGTTTTTT. Residues: CASSVTGPGELFF. The chain links TRBV19 to TRBJ2-2, with a weak D call TRBD1 (6 bases). Germline-derived CDR1 and CDR2 are LNHDA and SQIVND (reference sequence). Trimming stripped 6 bases from V and 6 bases from J, with 11 bases between. This CDR3 contains 13 residues.

The genes are TRBV6-6 and TRBJ2-7, with no clear D. Per the germline V gene, CDR1 is MNHNY and CDR2 is SVGAGI (reference sequence). This CDR3 comprises 13 residues. Trimming stripped 4 bases from V and 1 base from J, with 8 bases between. The CDR3 region is CASSSVGSYEQYF. For the CDR3, the DNA is TGTGCCAGCAGTTCCGTCGGATCCTACGAGCAGTACTTC.

The table lists this clone with a few counts. The chain uses TRBV6-5 and TRBJ1-1; TRBD1 is a possible D gene (5 bases). Germline V CDR1 and CDR2: MNHEY, SVGAGI. There are 12 residues in the CDR3. V lost 5 bases and J lost 3, with 7 bases in between. The CDR3 nucleotides are TGTGCCAGCAGTCCAGGGTACACTGAAGCTTTCTTT. Residues: CASSPGYTEAFF.

This rearrangement joins TRBV9 to TRBJ2-1, with D tentatively TRBD1 or TRBD2 (7 bases each). Germline-derived CDR1 and CDR2 are SGDLS and YYNGEE. V was shortened by 3 bases and J by 12 bases, with 16 bases between the two germline ends. This CDR3 is built from 13 residues. CDR3 bases: TGTGCCAGCAGCGAGGGGGAGGGGGCACGGCAGTTCTTC. As protein: CASSEGEGARQFF.

V and J are TRBV5-6 and TRBJ2-5; no clear D gene. The CDR3 length is 13 residues. Germline lookup yields CDR1 SGHDT and CDR2 YYEEEE. Trimming shortened V by 4 bases and J by 2 bases, and 9 bases separated the two germline ends. DNA of the CDR3: TGTGCCAGCAGCATGACACCTCAAGAGACCCAGTACTTC. Its protein is CASSMTPQETQYF.

The V and J genes are TRBV25-1 and TRBJ2-3; 9 nucleotides align to TRBD2. The germline V gene has CDR1 MGHDK and CDR2 SYGVNS. V shed 0 bases, J shed 2 bases, and the junction held 9 bases outside the gene matches. This CDR3 contains 18 residues. The CDR3 is CASSEYPPGLAYTDTQYF. CDR3 nucleotides: TGTGCCAGCAGTGAATATCCCCCGGGACTAGCCTACACAGATACGCAGTATTTT.